This TCR beta chain was recorded in a study of blood T cell repertoires in COVID-19. Study summary: Spain, Italy and the United States supplied samples that represented acute and convalescent COVID-19. PBMCs, B-cell-depleted T cells, or T cells provided the cDNA or gDNA that made up the material.

Authors' processing steps: From reference gene primer amplification, estimates of nucleated cell counts were derived. Here immunoSEQ multiplex PCR was the method, and the copy in TCRdb shows in-frame clones only, minus some. V and J calls plus clone size are reproduced from that table; the DNA served to infer D and trimming. The data contain 120,000 or so clones, over 75% of them singletons. The germline V gene has CDR1 MDHEN and CDR2 SYDVKM. The trim removed 4 bases at V and 8 bases at J, leaving 11 bases unmatched. The CDR3 totals 15 residues. The rearrangement links TRBV28 to TRBJ1-3; 7 positions match TRBD1. Sequenced sample: peripheral blood. The receptor's source is a man older than 75 with active or convalescent COVID-19. The CDR3 sequence: CASSSTRTGSDTIYF. The CDR3 nucleotides are TGTGCCAGCAGTTCCACCCGGACAGGCTCGGACACCATATATTTT.